These 17 T cell receptor beta chains were all obtained from the same sample, sequenced in a study of breast tumors, draining lymph nodes, adjacent tissues. Axillary draining lymph nodes of breast cancer patients supplied the node samples. A single record per CDR3 protein comes from TCRdb applying MiXCR to the multiplex PCR reads. The data contain some 100,000 distinct CDR3 sequences, 21% of them singletons. The specimen was axillary lymph node tissue. The origin of the receptors is a female donor with breast cancer. Some clones in this sample may be carry-over from other donors' samples.

This clonotype has just a few counts. The chain recombines TRBV18 with TRBJ2-1; perhaps TRBD1 as D (6 bases). The CDR3 sequence is 15 residues long. Germline CDR1 is KGHSH and CDR2 is LQKENI. Trimming left V 3 bases short and J 6 bases short, with 15 bases between. CDR3 sequence: CASSPGSRQVNEQFF. The CDR3 DNA reads as TGTGCCAGCTCACCCGGAAGTAGACAGGTCAATGAGCAGTTCTTC.

This clonotype occurred many times. The J gene is TRBJ2-7, the V gene TRBV13, with 9 positions matching TRBD2. With 3 bases clipped from V and 5 bases from J, the junction kept 8 bases outside the gene matches. The CDR3 is 15 amino acids. CDR1 PRHDT and CDR2 FYEKMQ come from the germline V gene (reference sequence). The CDR3 nucleotides are TGTGCCAGCAGCTTTGGTACTAGCGGGCGGGACGAGCAGTACTTC. Amino acid sequence: CASSFGTSGRDEQYF.

This clonotype appeared many times. The J gene is TRBJ2-7, the V gene TRBV5-1, with a tentative D call TRBD1 (6 bases). The CDR3 is 12 residues long. V was clipped by 2 bases and J by 6 bases, with 9 bases between them. Germline CDR1 is SGHRS and CDR2 is YFSETQ. CDR3 sequence: CASSLQGSEQYF. CDR3 in DNA: TGCGCCAGCAGCTTACAGGGCTCCGAGCAGTACTTC.

This clonotype was recorded at least ten times. One end of the junction is discordant with germline, which a read error may explain. The J gene is TRBJ2-7, the V gene TRBV7-9, with TRBD2 matching over 9 bases. Germline V gene lookup returns CDR1 SEHNR and CDR2 FQNEAQ (reference sequence). This CDR3 is built from 13 residues. The CDR3 sequence: CASSLAGPYEQYF. In DNA form, the CDR3 reads TGTGCCAGCAGCCTAGCGGGGCCCTACGAGCAGTACTTC.

This clonotype has more than one count but fewer than ten. The J gene is TRBJ1-6, the V gene TRBV30; possible D gene TRBD1, 6 bases. V lost 2 bases and J lost 7, with 21 bases in between. CDR1 is GTSNPN and CDR2 is SVGIG in the germline V gene (reference sequence). The CDR3 consists of 17 residues. CDR3 sequence (DNA): TGTGCCTGGAGTTCGAGTGGTGGTGACAGGAGAAATTCACCCCTCCACTTT. It translates to CAWSSSGGDRRNSPLHF.

This clonotype has ten or more counts. The chain carries TRBV5-4 and TRBJ2-4; maybe TRBD2 (5 bases). V lost 0 bases and J lost 0, with 10 bases in between. Germline V CDR1 and CDR2: SGHNT, YYREEE (reference sequence). The CDR3 is made up of 16 amino acids. The CDR3 nucleotides are TGTGCCAGCAGCTTGGAGGGAGCACTAGCCAAAAACATTCAGTACTTC. Translation: CASSLEGALAKNIQYF.

The V gene is TRBV27, the J gene TRBJ1-2; 9 nucleotides align to TRBD1. The CDR3 extends over 16 amino acids. Germline CDR1 reads MNHEY; CDR2 reads SMNVEV (reference sequence). V shed 6 bases, J shed 4 bases, and the junction held 12 bases outside the gene matches. This CDR3 reads CASSLGADRGFYGYTF. CDR3 sequence (DNA): TGTGCCAGCAGCCTTGGGGCGGACAGGGGTTTCTATGGCTACACCTTC.

In its sample, this clonotype was seen a few times. The rearrangement joins TRBV3-1 to TRBJ2-3; 10 bases map to TRBD1. The J segment lost 4 bases and the V segment lost 4 bases, leaving 5 bases of the junction unmatched. The germline V gene encodes CDR1 LGHDT and CDR2 YNNKEL (reference sequence). This CDR3 has 15 residues. CDR3 coding DNA: TGTGCCAGCAGCCCGGGACAGGGGTTCTCAGATACGCAGTATTTT. It is translated as CASSPGQGFSDTQYF.

V usage is TRBV20-1 and J usage is TRBJ1-1; D ambiguous. Germline V gene sequence: CDR1 DFQATT, CDR2 SNEGSKA (reference sequence). CDR3 length: 10 residues. The CDR3 reads CRARRAEAFF. DNA for the CDR3: TGCAGGGCACGGAGGGCTGAAGCTTTCTTT.

This clonotype was detected many times. V usage is TRBV19 and J usage is TRBJ1-4; possibly TRBD1 for D (5 bases). From germline, CDR1 is LNHDA and CDR2 SQIVND (reference sequence). This CDR3 has 14 residues. Trimming pared 5 bases from V and 7 bases from J, leaving 14 bases between. The CDR3, as DNA: TGTGCCAGTAGTCCAAGAGGGGTTAGTGAAAAACTGTTTTTT. Translated, it gives CASSPRGVSEKLFF.

In this sample, this clonotype turned up many times. The rearrangement uses TRBV5-1 and TRBJ1-2, with D possibly being TRBD1 (6 bases). Between the trimmed V and J ends, which lost 0 bases and 4 bases, there was a span of 10 bases. In germline, CDR1 is SGHRS, CDR2 YFSETQ. The CDR3 is 14 residues long. The CDR3 region is CASSLAGGTYGYTF. CDR3 DNA: TGCGCCAGCAGCTTGGCGGGGGGCACCTATGGCTACACCTTC.

This clonotype has ten or more counts. Here the CDR3 DNA reads TGTGCCAGCAGTACCCCTCCAACCTATCAGCCCCAGCATTTT. Protein: CASSTPPTYQPQHF. This sequence joins TRBV6-5 and TRBJ1-5; D gene uncertain. CDR3 length equals 14 residues. The V gene's germline CDR1 is MNHEY and CDR2 SVGAGI. The V end lost 5 bases, the J end lost 5 bases, and 13 bases lay between the germline ends.

At least ten counts were recorded for this clonotype. J is TRBJ2-1 and V is TRBV12-5, with TRBD2 matching 13 bases. Trimming at V came to 3 bases and at J to 8 bases, leaving 7 bases not matched to a gene. CDR1 is LGHNT, CDR2 FRNRAP, per germline. The CDR3 consists of 16 residues. For the CDR3, the DNA is TGTGCTAGTGGTTTCCTGACTAGCGGGAGGATCCATGAGCAGTTCTTC. Encoded protein: CASGFLTSGRIHEQFF.

This clonotype was observed a handful of times. The J gene is TRBJ2-1, the V gene TRBV13, with D perhaps matching TRBD1 (6 bases). V lost 3 bases to trimming and J lost 8 bases, with 17 bases between them. This CDR3 contains 15 residues. CDR1 PRHDT and CDR2 FYEKMQ come from the germline V gene (reference sequence). The CDR3 loop reads CASSFRTGREDEQFF. The CDR3 DNA sequence: TGTGCCAGCAGCTTCAGAACAGGGCGCGAGGATGAGCAGTTCTTC. Complete variable domain (other parts from reference TRBV13 and TRBJ2-1): AAGVIQSPRHLIKEKRETATLKCYPIPRHDTVYWYQQGPGQDPQFLISFYEKMQSDKGSIPDRFSAQQFSDYHSELNMSSLELGDSALYFCASSFRTGREDEQFFGPGTRLTVL.

In this sample, this clonotype turned up a few times. The DNA for the CDR3 is TGTGCCAGCAGCCAAGTTGGAGGGGGTTACACCGGGGAGCTGTTTTTT. It codes for CASSQVGGGYTGELFF. This chain links TRBV3-1 with TRBJ2-2; D might be TRBD1 or TRBD2, each matching 6 bases. Germline V CDR1 and CDR2: LGHDT, YNNKEL (reference sequence). The length of the CDR3 is 16 residues. V was shortened by 1 base and J by 3 bases, with 12 bases between the two germline ends.

This clonotype showed up many times. The chain links TRBV9 to TRBJ2-5; 11 nucleotides agree with TRBD2. The CDR3 is 16 amino acids. J gave up 2 bases and V 4 bases, and 7 bases lay outside the gene matches. Germline V gene sequence: CDR1 SGDLS, CDR2 YYNGEE. The CDR3 region has the DNA TGTGCCAGCAGCCTCGGGACTAGCGGTTCTCAAGAGACCCAGTACTTC. Its translation: CASSLGTSGSQETQYF. The full variable domain, rest sourced from reference TRBV9 and TRBJ2-5, is DSGVTQTPKHLITATGQRVTLRCSPRSGDLSVYWYQQSLDQGLQFLIQYYNGEERAKGNILERFSAQQFPDLHSELNLSSLELGDSALYFCASSLGTSGSQETQYFGPGTRLLVL.

Notes on this clonotype: This may be a read error: a much more frequent sequence differs by one nucleotide. V gene TRBV19 combines with J gene TRBJ1-2; D is unresolved. CDR1 and CDR2 from the germline V gene are LNHDA and SQIVND (reference sequence). The V gene lost 7 bases and the J gene lost 5 bases, with 17 bases spanning the gap. The CDR3 consists of 14 residues. CDR3 bases: TGTGCCAGTAATATTTTGCCCGGGATTTATGGCTACACCTTC. Residues: CASNILPGIYGYTF.